These 9 T cell receptor beta chains share one sample of origin, sequenced in a study of T-cell reconstitution after alpha-beta-depleted transplantation in children. The TCRbeta library was prepared with unique molecular identifiers. TCRdb re-called the PCR reads with MiXCR, one entry per CDR3 protein. Seen here are roughly 490,000 distinct CDR3 sequences, approximately 10% observed once, and the top ten hold roughly 15%. The sample here was PBMCs, mostly from graft donor cells, taken 180 days after TCRalphabeta/CD19-depleted stem cell transplant. The receptors come from a female patient between 2 and 10 years old who had a stem cell transplant for aplastic anemia, so the T cells may come from the graft donor.

This clonotype was seen only a few times. The chain links TRBV12-3 or TRBV12-4 to TRBJ1-1; D is unresolved. V gave up 6 bases and J gave up 1 base, with 12 bases separating them. This CDR3 is 14 amino acids long. As DNA, the CDR3 is TGTGCCAGCAGCCCCATCCCACCGAACACTGAAGCTTTCTTT. Residues: CASSPIPPNTEAFF.

This clonotype was detected a few times. The chain couples TRBV29-1 to TRBJ1-2; 8 bases agree with TRBD1. Germline CDR1 and CDR2: SQVTM and ANQGSEA. This CDR3 comprises 17 residues. The V gene end was trimmed by 4 bases and the J gene end by 7 bases; junction bases not matched to a gene: 20. The DNA for the CDR3 is TGCAGCGTTGTTGTTTACCAGGGACAGGTGGGCGTTGGTGGCTACACCTTC. Residues: CSVVVYQGQVGVGGYTF.

This clonotype was counted many times. The J gene is TRBJ1-1, the V gene TRBV15; a possible D gene is TRBD1 (5 bases). Trimming took 2 bases from V and 7 from J, leaving 26 bases between them. The CDR3 is 18 amino acids. Germline-derived CDR1 and CDR2 are LNHNV and YYDKDF (reference sequence). CDR3 region: CATSRQDGGRETTVEAFF. The DNA of the CDR3 is TGTGCCACCAGCAGACAAGACGGGGGAAGGGAAACTACAGTTGAAGCTTTCTTT.

This clonotype was seen only a few times. CDR3 DNA sequence: TGCAGTGCTAGAACGTGGGACAGGAGCACCGGGGAGCTGTTTTTT. Translated, it gives CSARTWDRSTGELFF. The J gene is TRBJ2-2, the V gene TRBV20-1, with 8 bases fitting TRBD1. Germline CDR1 DFQATT, CDR2 SNEGSKA (reference sequence). Germline trimming cut 2 bases from V and 4 bases from J; bases unmatched to any gene: 6. The CDR3 totals 15 residues.

The chain carries TRBV6-2 or TRBV6-3 and TRBJ2-1; D is unclear. The ends were cut back, 4 bases at V and 3 bases at J, with 13 bases in the middle. The CDR3 has 15 amino acids. In germline, CDR1 is MNHEY, CDR2 SVGEGT. CDR3 coding DNA: TGTGCCAGCAGTTCACGCGACGGCTACTACAATGAGCAGTTCTTC. Its translation is CASSSRDGYYNEQFF.

About this clonotype: Possible read error: a much larger clone is one base away. The rearrangement links TRBV7-2 to TRBJ1-5; D not resolved. Per germline, CDR1 SGHTA and CDR2 FQGNSA. The CDR3 is 13 amino acids. The chain's CDR3 is CANSLFGDQPQHF. The CDR3, as DNA: TGTGCCAACAGCTTATTTGGGGATCAGCCCCAGCATTTT.

This clonotype was found a few times. V and J are TRBV29-1 and TRBJ2-7; the D gene is possibly TRBD2 (6 bases). Germline values: CDR1 SQVTM, CDR2 ANQGSEA. Deletions cut 4 bases from V and 2 bases from J, with 12 bases between. The CDR3 extends over 13 amino acids. The CDR3 DNA sequence: TGCAGCGTTGTGTCCAGGGAGGCCTACGAGCAGTACTTC. Residues: CSVVSREAYEQYF.

In its sample, this clonotype was seen a few times. The chain joins TRBV28 to TRBJ2-5; D is unresolved. V was shortened by 3 bases and J by 8 bases, with 13 bases between the two germline ends. CDR3 length equals 13 residues. The germline V gene has CDR1 MDHEN and CDR2 SYDVKM. DNA of the CDR3: TGTGCCAGCAGTTTTATTGGCGGCGGAACCCAGTACTTC. Its protein is CASSFIGGGTQYF. Full variable domain (rest looked up from reference TRBV28 and TRBJ2-5): DVKVTQSSRYLVKRTGEKVFLECVQDMDHENMFWYRQDPGLGLRLIYFSYDVKMKEKGDIPEGYSVSREKKERFSLILESASTNQTSMYLCASSFIGGGTQYFGPGTRLLVL.

In its sample, this clonotype was seen many times. The chain has TRBV15 and TRBJ1-6; D is ambiguous. This CDR3 has 13 amino acids. The germline V gene encodes CDR1 LNHNV and CDR2 YYDKDF (reference sequence). The ends were cut back, 7 bases at V and 7 bases at J, with 11 bases in the middle. Written as DNA, the CDR3 is TGTGCCACCACCAGGACGGGAAATTCACCCCTCCACTTT. Its translation is CATTRTGNSPLHF.